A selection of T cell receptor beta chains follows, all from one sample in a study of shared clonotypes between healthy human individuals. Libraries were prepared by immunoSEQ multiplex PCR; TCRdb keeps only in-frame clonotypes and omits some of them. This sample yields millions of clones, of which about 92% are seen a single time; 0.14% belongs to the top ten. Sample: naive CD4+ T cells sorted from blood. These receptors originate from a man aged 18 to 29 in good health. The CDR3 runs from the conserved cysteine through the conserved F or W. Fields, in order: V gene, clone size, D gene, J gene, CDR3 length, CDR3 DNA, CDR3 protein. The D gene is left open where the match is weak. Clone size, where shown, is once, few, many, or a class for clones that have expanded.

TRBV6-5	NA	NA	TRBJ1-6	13	TGTGCCAGCAGCTCGGGAGCCTATTCACCCCTCCACTTT	CASSSGAYSPLHF
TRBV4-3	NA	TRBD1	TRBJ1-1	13	TGCGCCAGCAGCCTAGTCCGGGACAGAGGAGCTTTCTTT	CASSLVRDRGAFF
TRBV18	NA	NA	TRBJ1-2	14	TGTGCCAGCTCACCAGGGGCCCTGGACTATGGCTACACCTTC	CASSPGALDYGYTF
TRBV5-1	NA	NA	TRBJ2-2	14	TGCGCCAGCAGCATCGGACAGAACACCGGGGAGCTGTTTTTT	CASSIGQNTGELFF
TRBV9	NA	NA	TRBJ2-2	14	TGTGCCAGCAGCGTAGACAGGGCAGCCGGGGAGCTGTTTTTT	CASSVDRAAGELFF
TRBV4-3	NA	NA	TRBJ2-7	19	TGCGCCAGCAGCCAAGATGTACGTGCGGGTTTCGGAACCTACTACGAGCAGTACTTC	CASSQDVRAGFGTYYEQYF
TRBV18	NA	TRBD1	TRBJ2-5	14	TGTGCCAGCTCACCGGACAGGGGGAAAGAGACCCAGTACTTC	CASSPDRGKETQYF
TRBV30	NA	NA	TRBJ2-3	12	TGTGCCTGTCGGGTGAATAGTGGTACGCAGTATTTT	CACRVNSGTQYF
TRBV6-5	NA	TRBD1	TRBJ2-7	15	TGTGCCAGCAGTTACAGGCAGGGGGCATCGTACGAGCAGTACTTC	CASSYRQGASYEQYF
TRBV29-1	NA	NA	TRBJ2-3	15	TGCAGCGTTGTCCGACAGGCGACTACCACAGATACGCAGTATTTT	CSVVRQATTTDTQYF
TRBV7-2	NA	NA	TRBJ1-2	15	TGTGCCAGCAGCGCCTCGGAGCGGGGTAACTATGGCTACACCTTC	CASSASERGNYGYTF
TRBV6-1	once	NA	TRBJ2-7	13	TGTGCCAGCCCCCCGGGCCTCCCCTACGAGCAGTACTTC	CASPPGLPYEQYF
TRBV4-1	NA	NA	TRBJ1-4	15	TGCGCCAGCAGCCTCGTAGGGCAGGGCGGGGAAAAACTGTTTTTT	CASSLVGQGGEKLFF
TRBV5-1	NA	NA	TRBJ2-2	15	TGCGCCAGCAGCCTCGACGAGGGGTCGGCCGGGGAGCTGTTTTTT	CASSLDEGSAGELFF
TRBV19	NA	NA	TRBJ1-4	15	TGTGCCAGTAGTATCGGGCCAGGGACTAATGAAAAACTGTTTTTT	CASSIGPGTNEKLFF
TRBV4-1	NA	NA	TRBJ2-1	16	TGCGCCAGCAGCCAAGATAATGGGGGCGGATCGGATGAGCAGTTCTTC	CASSQDNGGGSDEQFF
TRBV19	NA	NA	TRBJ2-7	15	TGTGCCAGTAGTATATCGGCACTGGGGGCGTACGAGCAGTACTTC	CASSISALGAYEQYF
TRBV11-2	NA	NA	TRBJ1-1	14	TGTGCCAGCAGCCCCCGTTTGGGGAGGACTGAAGCTTTCTTT	CASSPRLGRTEAFF
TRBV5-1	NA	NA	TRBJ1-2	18	TGCGCCAGCAGCCACGCAGGACGTCGCTCGACGGGTAACTATGGCTACACCTTC	CASSHAGRRSTGNYGYTF
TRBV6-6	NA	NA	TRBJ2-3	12	TGTGCCAGCAGTAGGTTAGGGGATACGCAGTATTTT	CASSRLGDTQYF
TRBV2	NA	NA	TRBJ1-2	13	TGTGCCAGCAGTGCGACTGCTAACTATGGCTACACCTTC	CASSATANYGYTF
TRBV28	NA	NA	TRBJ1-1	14	TGTGCCAGCAGTTCCGGCGGGTCGAGCACTGAAGCTTTCTTT	CASSSGGSSTEAFF
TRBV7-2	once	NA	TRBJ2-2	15	TGTGCCAGCAGTTTCCACGGACTTCACACCGGGGAGCTGTTTTTT	CASSFHGLHTGELFF
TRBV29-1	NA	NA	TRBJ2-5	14	TGCAGCGTCCAAACTTTCGGGAGCGCAGAGACCCAGTACTTC	CSVQTFGSAETQYF
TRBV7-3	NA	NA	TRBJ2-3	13	TGTGCCAGCAGCATTGACTACACAGATACGCAGTATTTT	CASSIDYTDTQYF
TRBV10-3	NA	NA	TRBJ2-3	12	TGTGCCATCAGCAGTAGCACAGATACGCAGTATTTT	CAISSSTDTQYF
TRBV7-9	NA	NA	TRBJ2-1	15	TGTGCCAGCAGCCCCCGACAGGAGAACTACAATGAGCAGTTCTTC	CASSPRQENYNEQFF
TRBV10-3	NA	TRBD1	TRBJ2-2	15	TGTGCCATCAAGGGGACAGGGGGCCCTACAGGGGAGCTGTTTTTT	CAIKGTGGPTGELFF
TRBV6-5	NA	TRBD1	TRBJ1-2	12	TGTGCCAGCACCACTACAGGGGAGGGCTACACCTTC	CASTTTGEGYTF
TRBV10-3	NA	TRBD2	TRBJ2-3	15	TGTGCCATCAGTGAGGTAGCGGGAGGGTCAGATACGCAGTATTTT	CAISEVAGGSDTQYF
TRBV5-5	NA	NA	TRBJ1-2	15	TGTGCCAGCAGCTTGGCCGTACCGGGGGCGGGAGGCTACACCTTC	CASSLAVPGAGGYTF
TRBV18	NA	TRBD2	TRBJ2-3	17	TGTGCCAGCTCACCACTTGCATTAGCGGGGGGCACAGATACGCAGTATTTT	CASSPLALAGGTDTQYF
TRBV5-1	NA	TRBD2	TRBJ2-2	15	TGCGCCAGCAGGTTTAACGCGGGGGGCACCGGGGAGCTGTTTTTT	CASRFNAGGTGELFF
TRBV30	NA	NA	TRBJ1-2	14	TGTGCCTGGAGTTTAGGGGGAGGAAGCTATGGCTACACCTTC	CAWSLGGGSYGYTF
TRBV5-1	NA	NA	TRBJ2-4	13	TGCGCCAGCAGCTTGGACAGGCGGGACATTCAGTACTTC	CASSLDRRDIQYF
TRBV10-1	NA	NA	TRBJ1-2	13	TGCGCCAGCAGTGAGTCTCAGAACTATGGCTACACCTTC	CASSESQNYGYTF
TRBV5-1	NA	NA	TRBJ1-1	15	TGCGCCAGCAGCTTGGTGACGTTCGGGAACACTGAAGCTTTCTTT	CASSLVTFGNTEAFF
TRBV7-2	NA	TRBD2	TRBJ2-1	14	TGTGCCAGCAGCCCTGAAGGGACTAGCAGGGAGCAGTTCTTC	CASSPEGTSREQFF
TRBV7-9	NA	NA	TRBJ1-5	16	TGTGCCAGCAGCCGGCCGGCAGTCTCCCTTCTTCAGCCCCAGCATTTT	CASSRPAVSLLQPQHF
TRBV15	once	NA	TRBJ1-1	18	TGTGCCACCAGCAGAGACCTGGCGGTGAACCTAGAGAACACTGAAGCTTTCTTT	CATSRDLAVNLENTEAFF
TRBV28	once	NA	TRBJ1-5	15	TGTGCCAGCAGTTTTTCGCAGGGCCGGAATCAGCCCCAGCATTTT	CASSFSQGRNQPQHF
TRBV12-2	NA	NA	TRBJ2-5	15	TGTGCAAGTCGCTTAACTAGCGGGAGTAAAGAGACCCAGTACTTC	CASRLTSGSKETQYF
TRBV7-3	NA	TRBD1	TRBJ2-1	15	TGTGCCAGCAGCTTGGACAGGGGGTCCTACAATGAGCAGTTCTTC	CASSLDRGSYNEQFF
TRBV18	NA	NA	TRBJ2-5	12	TGTGCCAGCTCACCAAAACGAGAGACCCAGTACTTC	CASSPKRETQYF
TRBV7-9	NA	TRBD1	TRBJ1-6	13	TGTGCCAGCAGCGCGGACAGGGATTCACCCCTCCACTTT	CASSADRDSPLHF